Below are 24 T cell receptor beta chains sequenced from a single sample in a study of identical twins. A single record per CDR3 protein comes from TCRdb applying MiXCR to the 5' RACE reads. The data contain around 960,000 distinct CDR3 sequences, roughly an eighth of them singletons. The same specimen was also included in a second study, on yellow fever vaccine responses in identical twins.

Sequenced input: PBMCs. These TCRs come from a woman aged 18 to 35 in good health.

The V call is TRBV6-1, the J call TRBJ2-5; 9 bases are shared with TRBD1. Per germline, CDR1 MNHNS and CDR2 SASEGT. This CDR3 has 14 amino acids. After removal of 6 bases from V and 5 bases from J, the junction contained 7 bases not matched to a gene. CDR3 protein: CASRGNRGRETQYF. The CDR3 bases are TGTGCCAGCAGGGGGAACAGGGGGCGGGAGACCCAGTACTTC.

This clonotype was counted only a few times. The rearrangement joins TRBV4-1 to TRBJ1-5; D gene ambiguous. Trimming took 0 bases from V and 0 from J, leaving 9 bases between them. The CDR3 is made up of 16 amino acids. Germline V CDR1 and CDR2: MGHRA, YSYEKL. The CDR3, as DNA: TGCGCCAGCAGCCAAGATGGTCAGATTAGCAATCAGCCCCAGCATTTT. Translation gives CASSQDGQISNQPQHF.

The chain has TRBV25-1 and TRBJ2-5; D is perhaps TRBD1 (5 bases). Looked up from germline, CDR1 is MGHDK and CDR2 is SYGVNS. Trimming shortened V by 7 bases and J by 9 bases, and 30 bases separated the two germline ends. CDR3 length: 17 amino acids. The CDR3 sequence is CASKTEAPNGPPRAQYF. CDR3 DNA sequence: TGTGCCAGCAAGACTGAAGCGCCCAATGGACCCCCCAGGGCCCAGTACTTC.

This clonotype was counted only a few times. Sequence at one end of the junction differs from germline and may be a read error. The genes are TRBV2 and TRBJ2-3; 10 bases line up with TRBD2. This CDR3 spans 20 amino acids. In germline, CDR1 is SNHLY, CDR2 FYNNEI. This CDR3 is CASSGLAGARGRSDTGTQYF. The CDR3 DNA reads TGTGCCAGCAGTGGGCTAGCGGGAGCTAGGGGGAGGTCAGACACAGGTACGCAGTATTTT.

This clonotype was counted ten times or more. The V gene is TRBV12-3 or TRBV12-4, the J gene TRBJ1-1, with 7 bases matching TRBD1. V was clipped by 3 bases and J by 8 bases; unmatched bases: 3. The CDR3 is 12 residues long. In nucleotides, the CDR3 is TGTGCCAGCAGTTTCAGGGGGTGGGAAGCTTTCTTT. Translated, it gives CASSFRGWEAFF.

The CDR3 loop reads CASSENWSGTGSYEQYF. In DNA form, the CDR3 reads TGTGCCAGCAGTGAAAATTGGTCCGGGACAGGGTCCTACGAGCAGTACTTC. The chain carries TRBV2 and TRBJ2-7, with TRBD1 identical over 9 bases. Germline-derived CDR1 and CDR2 are SNHLY and FYNNEI. CDR3 size: 17 residues. V was clipped by 2 bases and J by 1 base; unmatched bases: 9. Supplemented by reference TRBV2 and TRBJ2-7, the full variable domain reads EPEVTQTPSHQVTQMGQEVILRCVPISNHLYFYWYRQILGQKVEFLVSFYNNEISEKSEIFDDQFSVERPDGSNFTLKIRSTKLEDSAMYFCASSENWSGTGSYEQYFGPGTRLTVT.

The chain carries TRBV24-1 and TRBJ2-1; TRBD1 might be the D (6 bases). Trimming cost V 1 base and J 7 bases, with 7 bases left between them. CDR1 and CDR2 (germline): KGHDR, SFDVKD. CDR3 length: 13 residues. CDR3: CATSDFQGNEQFF. CDR3 DNA: TGTGCCACCAGTGATTTCCAGGGGAATGAGCAGTTCTTC.

This clonotype appeared a few times. The chain carries TRBV4-1 and TRBJ2-7; D uncertain. The CDR3 is 15 residues long. Germline CDR1 MGHRA, CDR2 YSYEKL. Trimming shortened V by 2 bases and J by 4 bases, and 15 bases separated the two germline ends. In DNA form, the CDR3 reads TGCGCCAGCAGCCAAAGCCCCGATGGCCCTTACGAGCAGTACTTC. The encoded protein is CASSQSPDGPYEQYF.

Many counts were recorded for this clonotype. The chain carries TRBV12-3 or TRBV12-4 and TRBJ1-2, with D possibly TRBD1 on 6 matching bases. The V end was cut by 0 bases, the J end by 4 bases, with 12 bases between. The CDR3 covers 15 residues. CDR3 sequence: CASSLANRVGYGYTF. The CDR3 DNA follows: TGTGCCAGCAGTTTAGCCAACAGGGTTGGCTATGGCTACACCTTC.

This clonotype has more than one count but fewer than ten. CDR3 in amino acids: CASSQGPVETQYF. CDR3 DNA sequence: TGCGCCAGCAGCCAAGGTCCGGTGGAGACCCAGTACTTC. V and J are TRBV4-1 and TRBJ2-5, with D unclear. There are 13 residues in the CDR3. V lost 1 base and J 5 bases, leaving 8 bases between the germline ends. Germline assignment: CDR1 MGHRA and CDR2 YSYEKL.

This clonotype appeared a single time. A much larger clone sits a single nucleotide away, making a read error possible. V and J are TRBV5-1 and TRBJ2-2; TRBD2 aligns across 8 bases. This CDR3 is 15 amino acids long. Germline values: CDR1 SGHRS, CDR2 YFSETQ. The CDR3, as DNA: TGCGTCAGCAGCCCGGGGGGGACAAACACCGGGGAGCTGTTTTTT. Amino acid sequence: CVSSPGGTNTGELFF.

This clonotype was counted between two and nine times. The CDR3: CASSLPPWAESSYEQYF. The CDR3 bases are TGTGCCAGCAGTTTACCCCCCTGGGCTGAATCCTCCTACGAGCAGTACTTC. The gene calls are TRBV28 and TRBJ2-7; D not certain. From germline, CDR1 is MDHEN and CDR2 SYDVKM. The CDR3 runs 17 residues. Trimming stripped 2 bases from V and 0 bases from J, with 17 bases between. Together with reference TRBV28 and TRBJ2-7, the CDR3 gives the full variable domain: DVKVTQSSRYLVKRTGEKVFLECVQDMDHENMFWYRQDPGLGLRLIYFSYDVKMKEKGDIPEGYSVSREKKERFSLILESASTNQTSMYLCASSLPPWAESSYEQYFGPGTRLTVT.

V is TRBV6-2 or TRBV6-3 and J is TRBJ2-7; TRBD2 matches at 10 bases. With V trimmed by 5 bases and J by 6 bases, 7 bases remained unmatched. This CDR3 contains 14 residues. Germline-derived CDR1 and CDR2 are MNHEY and SVGEGT. The chain's CDR3 is CASSLAGVRGEQYV. The CDR3 DNA is TGTGCCAGCAGTCTAGCGGGGGTAAGAGGCGAGCAGTACGTC.

Only a few counts were recorded for this clonotype. The CDR3 sequence is CASSPRGVTSTDTQYF. In DNA, the CDR3 is TGTGCCAGCAGCCCTAGGGGGGTCACTAGCACAGATACGCAGTATTTT. The chain joins TRBV11-2 to TRBJ2-3; D tentatively fits TRBD1 or TRBD2 (6 bases each). The V end lost 5 bases, the J end lost 0 bases, and 15 bases lay between the germline ends. CDR3 length: 16 amino acids. Germline V gene sequence: CDR1 SGHAT, CDR2 FQNNGV.

DNA for the CDR3: TGTGCCAGCTCTCCAGATAGCGGGAATCAGTACTTC. Translated, it gives CASSPDSGNQYF. The chain employs TRBV18 and TRBJ2-4, with 8 bases identical to TRBD2. The trim removed 6 bases at V and 12 bases at J, leaving 7 bases unmatched. The V gene's germline CDR1 is KGHSH and CDR2 LQKENI. The length of the CDR3 is 12 residues. Together with reference TRBV18 and TRBJ2-4, the CDR3 gives the full variable domain: NAGVMQNPRHLVRRRGQEARLRCSPMKGHSHVYWYRQLPEEGLKFMVYLQKENIIDESGMPKERFSAEFPKEGPSILRIQQVVRGDSAAYFCASSPDSGNQYFGAGTRLSVL.

This clonotype appeared a few times. The chain is built from TRBV6-5 and TRBJ2-5; 8 nucleotides line up with TRBD2. With V trimmed by 0 bases and J by 3 bases, 6 bases remained unmatched. This CDR3 comprises 16 residues. Germline V gene lookup returns CDR1 MNHEY and CDR2 SVGAGI. CDR3 nucleotides: TGTGCCAGCAGTTACTCACTACTAGCGGAAAAAGAGACCCAGTACTTC. Amino acid sequence: CASSYSLLAEKETQYF.

The J gene is TRBJ2-5, the V gene TRBV6-1, with TRBD2 matching over 7 bases. This CDR3 contains 16 residues. V lost 0 bases and J lost 4; bases outside the gene matches: 8. The germline CDR1 and CDR2 sequences are MNHNS and SASEGT. CDR3 sequence reads: CASSEAGSGVRETQYF. The CDR3 nucleotides read TGTGCCAGCAGTGAAGCTGGCAGCGGGGTACGAGAGACCCAGTACTTC.

This clonotype was seen only a few times. The chain combines TRBV10-1 with TRBJ2-7; tentatively, D is TRBD2 (6 bases). The CDR3 covers 15 residues. V gave up 1 base and J gave up 4 bases, with 14 bases separating them. CDR1 is WNHNN and CDR2 is SYGVQD in the germline V gene (reference sequence). CDR3 in amino acids: CASSECGDRQYEQYV. The CDR3 bases are TGCGCCAGCAGTGAGTGCGGGGATCGCCAATACGAGCAGTACGTC.

This clonotype was seen a handful of times. CDR3 DNA: TGTGCCAGCAGCCGGGACAGACACAATGAGCAGTTCTTC. Its translation: CASSRDRHNEQFF. The V call is TRBV2, the J call TRBJ2-1; TRBD1 matches 7 bases. CDR3 length: 13 amino acids. In germline, CDR1 is SNHLY, CDR2 FYNNEI. V shed 6 bases, J shed 5 bases, and the junction held 4 bases outside the gene matches.

V usage is TRBV20-1 and J usage is TRBJ2-1, with 10 bases lining up with TRBD1. Germline V CDR1 and CDR2: DFQATT, SNEGSKA (reference sequence). Trimming took 3 bases from V and 6 from J; bases not matched to a gene: 8. The CDR3 has 15 amino acids. The CDR3 coding sequence is TGCAGTGCTAGTAACCGGGACAGGGGAGTCAATGAGCAGTTCTTC. Translated, it gives CSASNRDRGVNEQFF.

The J gene is TRBJ2-7, the V gene TRBV4-1; 8 nucleotides line up with TRBD2. Trimming removed 1 base from V and 0 bases from J; junction bases left unmatched: 8. The CDR3 has 17 residues. Germline V CDR1 and CDR2: MGHRA, YSYEKL. CDR3 sequence: CASSQVHSGMSSYEQYF. The DNA for the CDR3 is TGCGCCAGCAGCCAAGTTCATAGCGGGATGAGCTCCTACGAGCAGTACTTC.

This clonotype was picked up a small number of times. The chain carries TRBV4-1 and TRBJ1-4; no reliable D call. This CDR3 contains 12 residues. Germline loops: CDR1 MGHRA, CDR2 YSYEKL. The ends were cut back, 4 bases at V and 8 bases at J, with 8 bases in the middle. CDR3 DNA: TGCGCCAGCAGCCGCGAGGGAGAAAAACTGTTTTTT. This encodes CASSREGEKLFF.

The CDR3 DNA sequence: TGTGCCAGCAGCGAGACAGCCCCATCCTACAATGAGCAGTTCTTC. Translated: CASSETAPSYNEQFF. The chain combines TRBV6-1 with TRBJ2-1; tentative D call: TRBD1 (5 bases). The CDR3 length is 15 residues. Trimming took 6 bases from V and 1 from J, leaving 13 bases between them. The V gene's germline CDR1 is MNHNS and CDR2 SASEGT.

In its sample, this clonotype was seen many times. The V gene is TRBV29-1, the J gene TRBJ2-2, with 8 bases matching TRBD1. The CDR3 sequence is 14 residues long. The germline gives CDR1 SQVTM, CDR2 ANQGSEA. CDR3 amino acids: CPLGDRKNTGELFF. The CDR3 nucleotides read TGCCCCTTGGGGGACAGGAAAAACACCGGGGAGCTGTTTTTT.